This entry concerns a single T cell receptor beta chain. The antigen is undetermined. The table came from immunoSEQ multiplex PCR; TCRdb's copy has only in-frame clones and leaves some out. The sample lists around 13,000 clones, approximately 81% occurring once. The record originates from a study of EBV T-cell therapy then PD-1 blockade in nasopharyngeal carcinoma. CDR3 length equals 12 residues. The germline CDR1 and CDR2 sequences are MGHDK and SYGVNS. V lost 7 bases to trimming and J lost 4 bases, with 8 bases between them. Treatment in this sample: AdE1-LMPpoly-expanded autologous EBV-specific T-cell therapy followed by anti-PD-1 nivolumab.

The sequenced sample was CD8+ T cells from blood, obtained around day 100 from a patient whose treatment included autologous EBV-specific T cells and nivolumab. The chain employs TRBV25-1 and TRBJ2-1, with a possible D match to TRBD1 (5 bases). The TCR sequence derives from a man aged 40-50 years with nasopharyngeal carcinoma. CDR3 loop: CASNDRYNEQFF. CDR3 coding DNA: TGTGCCAGCAATGACAGATACAATGAGCAGTTCTTC.